This T cell receptor (beta chain) was identified in a study of cytomegalovirus exposure and HLA in healthy donors. General observations from the study: Reports indicated that the classifier achieved high specificity and sensitivity in diagnosing cytomegalovirus status.

CDR1 SSHAT and CDR2 FNYEAQ come from the germline V gene (reference sequence). The CDR3 consists of 16 residues. V trimming: 3 bases; J trimming: 3 bases; junction bases outside the gene matches: 6. Worth noting for this clone: Its antigen is not known.

With 60 Vbeta and 13 Jbeta primers, the PCR was carried out. Only in-frame clones appear in the TCRdb table, and some are missing; sequencing was by immunoSEQ multiplex PCR. The repertoire shows more than 200,000 clones; the top ten hold roughly 0.89%. The receptor comes from a woman aged 30 to 39 in good health and CMV-seropositive. Sequences were obtained from PBMCs. V is TRBV7-7 and J is TRBJ2-5, with 11 positions matching TRBD2. CDR3 loop: CASSLGLAGGKETQYF. CDR3 bases: TGTGCCAGCAGCTTGGGCCTAGCGGGGGGTAAAGAGACCCAGTACTTC.